Listed here is a single TCR beta chain. The clone's antigen remains unknown. Qualities for individual bases were not recorded, and no much larger clone is one base off. The collaborating institutions used their own protocols to collect whole blood in K2EDTA tubes. For TCRbeta analysis, collaborator samples were shipped as frozen whole blood, as isolated PBMCs, or as DNA extracted from either sample type. This entry is derived from a study of blood T cell repertoires in COVID-19 (dated by TCRdb to between 2020 and 2021). General notes on the study: Samples from collaborators originated in the United States, Italy and Spain and spanned both the acute and convalescent phases of COVID-19. The samples were drawn from the first 160 participants of the ongoing ImmuneRACE study and from under 1,500 subjects provided by 6 global collaborators. The sample metadata nearly always contained a de-identified subject ID, COVID-19 status, age in years and sex. The material from the prospective study consisted of cDNA or gDNA derived from T cells, B-cell-depleted T cells, or PBMCs. The repertoires were released in a freely available public database meant as a resource for research on the immune response to SARS-CoV-2. Subjects who had been exposed to COVID-19, were actively infected with it, or had recovered from it provided the deeply sampled blood TCRbeta repertoires that made up the dataset. Where available, HLA class I and class II types were taken from metadata supplied by the sample provider and were not determined by assay-based typing. The paper as a whole reports these results and caveats: How much clinical and demographic metadata was included differed by source and by participant, and the metadata was provided uncurated.

TCRbeta CDR3 regions were amplified from genomic DNA using the immunoSEQ Assay, a bias-controlled multiplex PCR. The paper's data handling went like this. Within the assay, amplification of reference gene primers was used to estimate how many nucleated cells each sample contained. Sequence reads were collapsed and filtered to measure the absolute abundance of every unique TCRbeta CDR3 rearrangement. Productive Simpson clonality was computed per sample as the square root of Simpson's diversity index over productive rearrangements. Drawn from immuneACCESS, this table holds only the in-frame rearrangements with V and J called that TCRdb kept. Clones are partly lost; checked studies trace under half to an unresolved V gene and leave the rest unexplained. V, J and clone size reflect that table, while D and trimming were determined from the DNA. The sample yields around 140,000 clones; 84% were counted once. Of the sample, approximately 17% falls within the top ten clones.

CDR1 and CDR2 were assigned from the germline V gene as MNHEY and SVGEGT. The germline ends are 7 bases apart after V is trimmed by 6 bases and J by 1 base. There are 13 amino acids in the CDR3, from cysteine to phenylalanine inclusive. The entry retains the CDR3 DNA only, 39 bases that are in frame from base 1. Rearrangement joined TRBV6-2 or TRBV6-3 to TRBJ1-5, with the D gene call left open. The origin of this receptor is a woman aged 80 or older with acute or convalescent COVID-19. Sequences were obtained from peripheral blood. The CDR3 protein sequence reads: CASSPGSNQPQHF. The DNA is as follows: TGTGCCAGCAGCCCCGGGAGCAATCAGCCCCAGCATTTT.